This TCR beta chain was identified in a study of blood T cell repertoires in COVID-19. Study as a whole: The study drew acute and convalescent COVID-19 samples from the United States, Italy and Spain.

This clone was detected a few times. Sequencing was performed with immunoSEQ multiplex PCR; in TCRdb, only in-frame clones are kept and a portion is missing. The data hold a few hundred thousand clones, with 86% observed a single time. This CDR3 has 16 residues. Trimming stripped 2 bases from V and 0 bases from J, with 11 bases between. Germline V gene data show CDR1 as SEHNR and CDR2 as FQNEAQ (reference sequence). The rearrangement joins TRBV7-9 to TRBJ2-1; D unclear. Sequenced sample: peripheral blood. This TCR was sampled from a woman aged 45-59 years with acute or convalescent COVID-19. CDR3 residues: CASSLSLAASYNEQFF. The CDR3 region has the DNA TGTGCCAGCAGCTTATCTCTTGCGGCCTCCTACAATGAGCAGTTCTTC.